The 21 T cell receptor beta chains below all came from one sample that was sequenced in a study of blood T cells in healthy people across ages. A second PCR, run for about 7 to 12 cycles, used a sample-barcoded 5' primer plus a J-beta primer mix. TCRdb reprocessed the 5' RACE reads via MiXCR and lists one record per CDR3 protein. The table has 650,000 to 1,000,000 distinct CDR3 sequences, around 36% seen once; the top ten hold under 15%. The sample was blood. The receptors come from a man aged 18-30 years in good health.

This clonotype was detected a few times. The V and J genes are TRBV18 and TRBJ1-1, with D possibly TRBD1 on 6 matching bases. The length of the CDR3 is 15 residues. Germline CDR1 KGHSH, CDR2 LQKENI. Trimming shortened V by 2 bases and J by 1 base, and 11 bases separated the two germline ends. CDR3: CASSPMRGQNTEAFF. The CDR3 DNA sequence: TGTGCCAGCTCACCAATGCGGGGGCAGAACACTGAAGCTTTCTTT.

The V gene is TRBV20-1, the J gene TRBJ2-5; tentative D call: TRBD2 (6 bases). The ends were cut back, 1 base at V and 9 bases at J, with 15 bases in the middle. This CDR3 spans 13 amino acids. CDR1 is DFQATT and CDR2 is SNEGSKA in the germline V gene (reference sequence). The CDR3 loop is CSARVSPGEAQYF. CDR3 bases: TGCAGTGCTAGAGTCTCACCCGGGGAGGCCCAGTACTTC.

The rearrangement joins TRBV29-1 to TRBJ2-3, with 9 bases fitting TRBD1. With 2 bases clipped from V and 5 bases from J, the junction kept 8 bases outside the gene matches. CDR1 is SQVTM, CDR2 ANQGSEA, per germline. This CDR3 has 15 residues. CDR3 sequence: CSVEPGQGKRDTQYF. In nucleotides, the CDR3 is TGCAGCGTTGAACCGGGACAGGGTAAAAGAGATACGCAGTATTTT.

The DNA for the CDR3 is TGTGCCAGCAGTTACTCACAGGGGTGGGATACGCAGTATTTT. The encoded protein is CASSYSQGWDTQYF. The chain links TRBV6-6 to TRBJ2-3; 7 bases agree with TRBD1. This CDR3 region has 14 residues. Trimming cost V 0 bases and J 6 bases; bases outside gene matches: 3. Germline CDR1 and CDR2: MNHNY and SVGAGI (reference sequence).

The rearrangement uses TRBV20-1 and TRBJ1-5; D is perhaps TRBD1 (6 bases). CDR1 and CDR2 (germline): DFQATT, SNEGSKA (reference sequence). The CDR3 consists of 12 residues. V was clipped by 5 bases and J by 7 bases, with 12 bases between them. CDR3 residues: CSAFLGGQPQHF. The CDR3 region has the DNA TGCAGTGCTTTCTTAGGGGGGCAGCCCCAGCATTTT.

The chain combines TRBV5-1 with TRBJ2-3; 7 nucleotides align to TRBD1. The CDR3 is 15 residues long. Germline lookup yields CDR1 SGHRS and CDR2 YFSETQ. V was pared by 4 bases and J by 4 bases, with 9 bases of the junction left unmatched. CDR3 in DNA: TGCGCCAGCAGCCAAGCCCACAGGGGTGCAGATACGCAGTATTTT. It is translated as CASSQAHRGADTQYF.

Concerning this clonotype itself: A much more abundant neighbour one base away suggests this may be a read error. The rearrangement joins TRBV2 to TRBJ2-5; D not certain. The CDR3 covers 16 residues. Between the trimmed V and J ends, which lost 3 bases and 2 bases, there was a span of 16 bases. Per the germline V gene, CDR1 is SNHLY and CDR2 is FYNNEI. The CDR3 spells CASSDINCTVQETQYF. CDR3 sequence (DNA): TGTGCCAGCAGTGACATTAACTGTACGGTACAAGAGACCCAGTACTTC. The full variable domain, its missing parts supplied by reference TRBV2 and TRBJ2-5, is EPEVTQTPSHQVTQMGQEVILRCVPISNHLYFYWYRQILGQKVEFLVSFYNNEISEKSEIFDDQFSVERPDGSNFTLKIRSTKLEDSAMYFCASSDINCTVQETQYFGPGTRLLVL.

There are a few counts of this clonotype. The rearrangement links TRBV20-1 to TRBJ2-5; 7 bases are a match to TRBD2. Germline V gene lookup returns CDR1 DFQATT and CDR2 SNEGSKA (reference sequence). Trimming cost V 0 bases and J 2 bases; bases outside gene matches: 6. The CDR3 spans 15 residues. CDR3 sequence: CSARDSQRGQETQYF. The CDR3 bases are TGCAGTGCTAGAGATTCCCAGCGGGGACAAGAGACCCAGTACTTC.

The chain joins TRBV5-1 to TRBJ2-2, with D perhaps matching TRBD2 (5 bases). Germline V gives CDR1 SGHRS, CDR2 YFSETQ. The CDR3 consists of 16 residues. The V end was cut by 2 bases, the J end by 5 bases, with 16 bases between. The CDR3 DNA sequence: TGCGCCAGCAGCTTAAGTGGCCAGACGGGGACCGGGGAGCTGTTTTTT. It translates to CASSLSGQTGTGELFF.

The J gene is TRBJ2-1, the V gene TRBV4-3; possible D gene TRBD1, 5 bases. The CDR3 totals 15 residues. V lost 3 bases to trimming and J lost 4 bases, with 13 bases between them. CDR1 and CDR2 (germline): LGHNA, YSLEER. CDR3 protein: CASSQAHGAYNEQFF. The CDR3 DNA reads TGCGCCAGCAGCCAGGCCCATGGGGCGTACAATGAGCAGTTCTTC.

This clonotype was counted many times. This chain joins TRBV12-3 or TRBV12-4 and TRBJ2-3; possible D gene TRBD2, 5 bases. V shed 6 bases and J shed 4 bases, with 5 bases lying between them. The CDR3 is made up of 11 amino acids. In DNA, the CDR3 is TGTGCCAGCAGGGAGGCAGATACGCAGTATTTT. It translates to CASREADTQYF.

This clonotype was picked up a small number of times. The rearrangement links TRBV20-1 to TRBJ1-1; tentative D call: TRBD1 (5 bases). V dropped 5 bases and J dropped 6 bases, with 16 bases sitting between them. Germline assignment: CDR1 DFQATT and CDR2 SNEGSKA (reference sequence). The CDR3 runs 13 residues. The CDR3 sequence is CSAGTGAKSEAFF. In DNA, the CDR3 is TGCAGTGCTGGAACCGGGGCCAAATCTGAAGCTTTCTTT.

The V and J genes are TRBV5-4 and TRBJ2-3; D may be TRBD2 (6 bases). CDR3 length: 16 residues. V was trimmed by 4 bases and J by 4 bases, leaving 19 bases between them. The germline CDR1 and CDR2 sequences are SGHNT and YYREEE (reference sequence). The CDR3 nucleotides read TGTGCCAGCAGCCCCGGGAGACCCAATAGCCCAGATACGCAGTATTTT. Translated, it gives CASSPGRPNSPDTQYF.

This clonotype was counted a few times. This sequence joins TRBV5-1 and TRBJ1-1; no clear D. Germline V gives CDR1 SGHRS, CDR2 YFSETQ. Trimming took 4 bases from V and 0 from J, leaving 13 bases between them. The CDR3 length is 15 residues. Written as DNA, the CDR3 is TGCGCCAGCAGCCCCGGACGGGTCATGAACACTGAAGCTTTCTTT. Amino acid sequence: CASSPGRVMNTEAFF. The complete variable domain, with remaining parts taken from reference TRBV5-1 and TRBJ1-1, reads KAGVTQTPRYLIKTRGQQVTLSCSPISGHRSVSWYQQTPGQGLQFLFEYFSETQRNKGNFPGRFSGRQFSNSRSEMNVSTLELGDSALYLCASSPGRVMNTEAFFGQGTRLTVV.

Remarks on this clonotype: A read error is possible here, since a much larger clone lies one base away. V and J are TRBV27 and TRBJ2-7, with D unclear. Per the germline V gene, CDR1 is MNHEY and CDR2 is SMNVEV (reference sequence). V lost 0 bases and J lost 3, with 21 bases in between. CDR3 length: 18 residues. The CDR3 DNA reads as TGTGCCAGCAGTTTATCGAAGGCGCATATGGCCCCCAACTACGAGCAGTACTTC. It encodes CASSLSKAHMAPNYEQYF.

This clonotype was recorded only once. The CDR3 protein is CSAMGEGVSYEQYF. Here the CDR3 DNA reads TGCAGTGCCATGGGGGAGGGAGTGTCCTACGAGCAGTACTTC. The rearrangement joins TRBV20-1 to TRBJ2-7; 7 bases agree with TRBD2. CDR1 is DFQATT and CDR2 is SNEGSKA in the germline V gene (reference sequence). The CDR3 length is 14 residues. J lost 1 base, V lost 6 bases, and 9 bases had no gene match.

The chain links TRBV7-6 to TRBJ1-6; 7 bases are shared with TRBD1. This CDR3 is 13 amino acids long. The V gene end was trimmed by 5 bases and the J gene end by 10 bases; junction bases not matched to a gene: 5. Germline V gene sequence: CDR1 SGHVS, CDR2 FNYEAQ. In DNA form, the CDR3 reads TGTGCCAGCAGCCCCGGGACAGACTCACCCCTCCACTTT. Translation gives CASSPGTDSPLHF.

The gene calls are TRBV7-2 and TRBJ2-7; 8 positions agree with TRBD1. The CDR3 is 15 residues long. V shed 5 bases and J 3 bases; nucleotides not matched to a gene: 9. Germline lookup yields CDR1 SGHTA and CDR2 FQGNSA. The CDR3 sequence is CASSTRTGINYEQYF. The CDR3 DNA follows: TGTGCCAGCAGCACTAGGACAGGGATCAACTACGAGCAGTACTTC.

The chain joins TRBV7-9 to TRBJ2-1; tentatively, D is TRBD1 (5 bases). The CDR3 loop spans 13 amino acids. Germline CDR1 SEHNR, CDR2 FQNEAQ (reference sequence). V lost 1 base to trimming and J lost 10 bases, with 11 bases between them. The CDR3: CASSLVPNREQFF. CDR3 nucleotide sequence: TGTGCCAGCAGCTTAGTACCAAACAGGGAGCAGTTCTTC.

The V call is TRBV7-2, the J call TRBJ2-5; no reliable D call. The CDR3 is made up of 11 amino acids. CDR1 is SGHTA, CDR2 FQGNSA, per germline. The V and J ends lost 1 base and 11 bases respectively, with 8 bases between them. In nucleotides, the CDR3 is TGTGCCAGCAGCTTAGGACCCCAGCAGTACTTC. Its protein is CASSLGPQQYF. The whole variable domain, filled in from reference TRBV7-2 and TRBJ2-5, reads GAGVSQSPSNKVTEKGKDVELRCDPISGHTALYWYRQSLGQGLEFLIYFQGNSAPDKSGLPSDRFSAERTGGSVSTLTIQRTQQEDSAVYLCASSLGPQQYFGPGTRLLVL.

This clonotype was seen a few times. V usage is TRBV6-6 and J usage is TRBJ1-5; D unclear. With 5 bases removed from V and 5 bases from J, the gap between germline ends came to 10 bases. CDR3 length: 13 residues. The germline V gene has CDR1 MNHNY and CDR2 SVGAGI (reference sequence). CDR3 DNA sequence: TGTGCCAGCAGTGACGTTGAGTATCAGCCCCAGCATTTT. Its translation is CASSDVEYQPQHF.